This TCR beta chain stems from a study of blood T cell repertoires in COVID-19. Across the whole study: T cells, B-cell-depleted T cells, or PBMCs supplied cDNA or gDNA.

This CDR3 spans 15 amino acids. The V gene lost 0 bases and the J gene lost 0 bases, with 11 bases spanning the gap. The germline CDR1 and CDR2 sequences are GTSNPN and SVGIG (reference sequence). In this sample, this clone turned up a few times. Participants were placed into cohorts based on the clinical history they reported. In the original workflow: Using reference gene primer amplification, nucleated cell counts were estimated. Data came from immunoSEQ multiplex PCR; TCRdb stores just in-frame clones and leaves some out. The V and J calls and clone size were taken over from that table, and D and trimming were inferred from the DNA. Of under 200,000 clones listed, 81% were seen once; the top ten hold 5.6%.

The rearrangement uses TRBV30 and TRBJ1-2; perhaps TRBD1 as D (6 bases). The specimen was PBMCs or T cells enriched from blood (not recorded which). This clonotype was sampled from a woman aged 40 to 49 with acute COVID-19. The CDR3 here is CAWSVGAGANYGYTF. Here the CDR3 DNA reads TGTGCCTGGAGTGTAGGGGCAGGGGCTAACTATGGCTACACCTTC.